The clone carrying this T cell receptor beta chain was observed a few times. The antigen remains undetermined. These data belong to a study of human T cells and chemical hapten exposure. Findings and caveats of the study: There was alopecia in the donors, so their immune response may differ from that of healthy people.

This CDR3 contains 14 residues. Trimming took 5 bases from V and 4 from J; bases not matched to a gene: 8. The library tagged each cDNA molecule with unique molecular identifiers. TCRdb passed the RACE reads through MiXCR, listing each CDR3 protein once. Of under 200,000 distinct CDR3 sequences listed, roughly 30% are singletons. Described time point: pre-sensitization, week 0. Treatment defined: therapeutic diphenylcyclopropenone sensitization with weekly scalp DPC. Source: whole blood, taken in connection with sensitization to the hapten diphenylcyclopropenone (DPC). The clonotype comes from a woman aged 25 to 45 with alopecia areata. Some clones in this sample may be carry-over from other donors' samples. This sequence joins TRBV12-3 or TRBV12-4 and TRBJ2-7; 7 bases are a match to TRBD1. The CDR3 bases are TGTGCCAGCAGTCCAGACAGGGTGGTGTACGAGCAGTACTTC. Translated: CASSPDRVVYEQYF.